This T cell receptor (beta chain) was captured by sequencing in a study of T cell changes during pregnancy in multiple sclerosis. Here immunoSEQ multiplex PCR was the method, and the copy in TCRdb shows in-frame clones only, minus some. This table holds roughly 42,000 clones, about 88% found once. Germline CDR1 reads MDHEN; CDR2 reads SYDVKM. The CDR3 runs to 14 residues. Trimming cost V 6 bases and J 4 bases, with 16 bases left between them. The receptor's source is a female donor with multiple sclerosis, enrolled in a pregnancy study. The J gene is TRBJ2-7, the V gene TRBV28; D is perhaps TRBD2 (5 bases). The sequenced sample was CD4+ T cells from peripheral blood mononuclear cells, obtained in the second trimester of pregnancy. In DNA, the CDR3 is TGTGCCAGCAGGTCAGGAGGAAGGGATTACGAGCAGTACTTC. This codes for CASRSGGRDYEQYF.